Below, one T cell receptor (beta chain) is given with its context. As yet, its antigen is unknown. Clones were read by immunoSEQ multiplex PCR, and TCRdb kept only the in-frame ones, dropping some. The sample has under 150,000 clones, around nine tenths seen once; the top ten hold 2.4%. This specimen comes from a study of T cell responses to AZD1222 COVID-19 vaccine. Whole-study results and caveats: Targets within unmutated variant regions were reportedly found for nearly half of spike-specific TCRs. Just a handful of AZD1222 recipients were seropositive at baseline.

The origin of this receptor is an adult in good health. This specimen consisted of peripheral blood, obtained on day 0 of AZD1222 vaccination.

The CDR3 is CASSTPGHPRYGYTF. The CDR3 bases are TGTGCCAGTAGTACTCCGGGCCATCCCCGGTATGGCTACACCTTC. The genes are TRBV19 and TRBJ1-2; D not resolved. CDR1 and CDR2 (germline): LNHDA, SQIVND (reference sequence). The CDR3 spans 15 residues. Between the trimmed V and J ends, which lost 4 bases and 5 bases, there was a span of 17 bases.